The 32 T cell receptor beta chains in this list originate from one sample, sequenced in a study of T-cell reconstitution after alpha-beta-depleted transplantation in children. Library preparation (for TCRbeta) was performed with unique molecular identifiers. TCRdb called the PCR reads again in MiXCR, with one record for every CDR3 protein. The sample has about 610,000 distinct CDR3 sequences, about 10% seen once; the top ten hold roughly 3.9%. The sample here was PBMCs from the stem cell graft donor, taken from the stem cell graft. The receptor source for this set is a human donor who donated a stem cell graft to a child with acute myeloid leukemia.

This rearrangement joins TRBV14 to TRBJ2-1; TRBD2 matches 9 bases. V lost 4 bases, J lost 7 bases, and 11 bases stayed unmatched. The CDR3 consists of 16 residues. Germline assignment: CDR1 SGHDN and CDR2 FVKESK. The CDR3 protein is CASSPQGGRAANEQFF. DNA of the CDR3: TGTGCCAGCAGCCCCCAGGGCGGGAGGGCCGCGAATGAGCAGTTCTTC. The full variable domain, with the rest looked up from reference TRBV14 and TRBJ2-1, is EAGVTQFPSHSVIEKGQTVTLRCDPISGHDNLYWYRRVMGKEIKFLLHFVKESKQDESGMPNNRFLAERTGGTYSTLKVQPAELEDSGVYFCASSPQGGRAANEQFFGPGTRLTVL.

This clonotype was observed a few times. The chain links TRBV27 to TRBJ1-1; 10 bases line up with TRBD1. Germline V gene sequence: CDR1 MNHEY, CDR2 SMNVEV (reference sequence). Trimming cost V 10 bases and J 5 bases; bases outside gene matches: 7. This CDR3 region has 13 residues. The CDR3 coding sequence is TGTGCCACCCTAGGACAGGGGGAAACTGAAGCTTTCTTT. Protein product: CATLGQGETEAFF.

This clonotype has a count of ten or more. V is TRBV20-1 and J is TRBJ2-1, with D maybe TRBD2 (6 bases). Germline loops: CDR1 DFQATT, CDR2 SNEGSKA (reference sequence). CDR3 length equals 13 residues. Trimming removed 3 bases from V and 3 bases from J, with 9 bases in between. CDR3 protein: CSASWRGYNEQFF. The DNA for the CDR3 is TGCAGTGCTAGTTGGCGGGGCTACAATGAGCAGTTCTTC.

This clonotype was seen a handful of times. CDR3 nucleotide sequence: TGCAGTGTAAAGACAGGGGGCCGTAGTGAGCAGTTCTTC. The encoded protein is CSVKTGGRSEQFF. The chain carries TRBV20-1 and TRBJ2-1; 10 nucleotides line up with TRBD1. CDR1 is DFQATT and CDR2 is SNEGSKA in the germline V gene (reference sequence). The CDR3 has 13 amino acids. V lost 7 bases and J lost 9; bases outside the gene matches: 9.

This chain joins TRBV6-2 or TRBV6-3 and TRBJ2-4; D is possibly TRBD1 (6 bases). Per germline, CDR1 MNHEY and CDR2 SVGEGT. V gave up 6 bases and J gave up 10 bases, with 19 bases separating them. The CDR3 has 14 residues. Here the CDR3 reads CASSPWTDRGIQYF. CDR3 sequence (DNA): TGTGCCAGCAGCCCCTGGACAGACCGAGGAATTCAGTACTTC.

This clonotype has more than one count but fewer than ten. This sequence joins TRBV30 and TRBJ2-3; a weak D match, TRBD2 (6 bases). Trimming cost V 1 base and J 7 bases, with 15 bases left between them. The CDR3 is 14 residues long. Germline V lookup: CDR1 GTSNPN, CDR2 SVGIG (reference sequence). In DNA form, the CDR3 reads TGTGCCTGGAGTGGGGACGGGAGCGGATATACGCAGTATTTT. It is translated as CAWSGDGSGYTQYF.

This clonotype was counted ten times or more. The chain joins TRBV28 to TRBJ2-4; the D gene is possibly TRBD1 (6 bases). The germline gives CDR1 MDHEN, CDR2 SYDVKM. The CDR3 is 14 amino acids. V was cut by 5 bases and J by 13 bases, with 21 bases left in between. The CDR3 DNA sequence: TGTGCCAGCAGTAACGCACCGGGACAATCCCCCCAGTACTTC. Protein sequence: CASSNAPGQSPQYF.

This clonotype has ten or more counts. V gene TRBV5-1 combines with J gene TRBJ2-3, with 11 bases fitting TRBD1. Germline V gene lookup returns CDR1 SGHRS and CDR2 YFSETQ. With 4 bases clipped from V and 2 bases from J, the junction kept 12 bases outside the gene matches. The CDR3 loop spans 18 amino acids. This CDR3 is CASSQTPGTGGYTDTQYF. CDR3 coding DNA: TGCGCCAGCAGCCAGACCCCCGGGACAGGGGGGTACACAGATACGCAGTATTTT.

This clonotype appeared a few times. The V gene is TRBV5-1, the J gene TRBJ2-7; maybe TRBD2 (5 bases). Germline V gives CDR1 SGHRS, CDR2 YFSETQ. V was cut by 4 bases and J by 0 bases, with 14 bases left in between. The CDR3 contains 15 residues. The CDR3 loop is CASSESGDSSYEQYF. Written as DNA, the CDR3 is TGCGCCAGCAGCGAAAGCGGAGATAGCTCCTACGAGCAGTACTTC.

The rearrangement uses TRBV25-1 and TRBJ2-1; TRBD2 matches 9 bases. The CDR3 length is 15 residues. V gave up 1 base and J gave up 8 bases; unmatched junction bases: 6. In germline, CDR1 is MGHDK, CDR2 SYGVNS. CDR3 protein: CASSECGGGLDEQFF. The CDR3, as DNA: TGTGCCAGCAGTGAATGCGGGGGGGGTTTGGATGAGCAGTTCTTC. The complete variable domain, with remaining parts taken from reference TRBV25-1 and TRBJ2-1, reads EADIYQTPRYLVIGTGKKITLECSQTMGHDKMYWYQQDPGMELHLIHYSYGVNSTEKGDLSSESTVSRIRTEHFPLTLESARPSHTSQYLCASSECGGGLDEQFFGPGTRLTVL.

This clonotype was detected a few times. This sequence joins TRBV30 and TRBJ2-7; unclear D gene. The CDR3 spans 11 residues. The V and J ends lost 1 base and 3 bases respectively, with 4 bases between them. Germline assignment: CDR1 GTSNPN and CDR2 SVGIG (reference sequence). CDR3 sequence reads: CAWSALYEQYF. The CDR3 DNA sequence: TGTGCCTGGAGTGCCCTCTACGAGCAGTACTTC. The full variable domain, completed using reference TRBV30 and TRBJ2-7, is SQTIHQWPATLVQPVGSPLSLECTVEGTSNPNLYWYRQAAGRGLQLLFYSVGIGQISSEVPQNLSASRPQDRQFILSSKKLLLSDSGFYLCAWSALYEQYFGPGTRLTVT.

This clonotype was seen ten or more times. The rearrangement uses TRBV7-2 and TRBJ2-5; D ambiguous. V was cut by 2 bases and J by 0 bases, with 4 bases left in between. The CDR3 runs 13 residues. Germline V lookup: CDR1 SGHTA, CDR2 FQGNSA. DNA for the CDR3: TGTGCCAGCAGCTTAAGCCACCAAGAGACCCAGTACTTC. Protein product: CASSLSHQETQYF.

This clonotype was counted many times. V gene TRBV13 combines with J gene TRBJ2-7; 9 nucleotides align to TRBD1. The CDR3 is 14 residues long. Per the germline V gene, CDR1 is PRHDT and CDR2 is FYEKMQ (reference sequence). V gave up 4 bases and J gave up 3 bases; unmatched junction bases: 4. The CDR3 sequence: CASSSSGQGYEQYF. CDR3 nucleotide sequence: TGTGCCAGCAGCTCCTCGGGACAGGGCTACGAGCAGTACTTC.

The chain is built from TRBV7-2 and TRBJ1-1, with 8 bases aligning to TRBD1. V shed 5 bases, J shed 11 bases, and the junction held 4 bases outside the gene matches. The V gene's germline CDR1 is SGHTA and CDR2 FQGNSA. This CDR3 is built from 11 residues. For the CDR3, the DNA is TGTGCCAGCAGCCAGACAGGGGTGGCTTTCTTT. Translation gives CASSQTGVAFF.

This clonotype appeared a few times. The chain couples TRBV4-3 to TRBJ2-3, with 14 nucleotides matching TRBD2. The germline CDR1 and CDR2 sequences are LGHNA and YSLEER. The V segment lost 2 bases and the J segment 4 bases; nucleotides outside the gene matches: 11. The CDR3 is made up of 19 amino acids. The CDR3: CASSQTGGTSGRAADTQYF. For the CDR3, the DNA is TGCGCCAGCAGCCAAACCGGGGGGACTAGCGGGAGAGCGGCAGATACGCAGTATTTT.

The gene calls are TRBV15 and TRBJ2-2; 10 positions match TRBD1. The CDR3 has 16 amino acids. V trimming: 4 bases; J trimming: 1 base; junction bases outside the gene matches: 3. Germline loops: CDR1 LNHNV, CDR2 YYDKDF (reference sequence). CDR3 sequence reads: CATSKGQGRNTGELFF. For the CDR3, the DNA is TGTGCCACCAGCAAGGGACAGGGGAGGAACACCGGGGAGCTGTTTTTT. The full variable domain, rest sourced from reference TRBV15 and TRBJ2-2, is DAMVIQNPRYQVTQFGKPVTLSCSQTLNHNVMYWYQQKSSQAPKLLFHYYDKDFNNEADTPDNFQSRRPNTSFCFLDIRSPGLGDTAMYLCATSKGQGRNTGELFFGEGSRLTVL.

In DNA form, the CDR3 reads TGTGCCAGCAGTTACAGGCGCCGGGACAGGGGACTCCCAAATAATTCACCCCTCCACTTT. As protein: CASSYRRRDRGLPNNSPLHF. The gene calls are TRBV6-2 or TRBV6-3 and TRBJ1-6; 10 bases align to TRBD1. Looked up from germline, CDR1 is MNHEY and CDR2 is SVGEGT. The CDR3 spans 20 residues. Losses at the gene ends were 2 bases for V and 5 bases for J; bases not matched to a gene: 15.

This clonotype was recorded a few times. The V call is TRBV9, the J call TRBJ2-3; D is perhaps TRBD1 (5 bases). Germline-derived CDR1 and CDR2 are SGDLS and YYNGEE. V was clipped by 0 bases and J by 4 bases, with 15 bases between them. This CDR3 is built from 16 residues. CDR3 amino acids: CASSVGGRGSADTQYF. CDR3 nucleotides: TGTGCCAGCAGCGTAGGGGGTAGGGGTTCCGCAGATACGCAGTATTTT.

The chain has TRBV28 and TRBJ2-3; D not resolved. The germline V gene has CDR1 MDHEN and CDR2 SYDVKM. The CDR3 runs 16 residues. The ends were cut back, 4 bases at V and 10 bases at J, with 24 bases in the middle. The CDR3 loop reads CASSSPTALGFLSQYF. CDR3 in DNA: TGTGCCAGCAGTTCCCCGACCGCCTTGGGTTTTTTGTCGCAGTATTTT.

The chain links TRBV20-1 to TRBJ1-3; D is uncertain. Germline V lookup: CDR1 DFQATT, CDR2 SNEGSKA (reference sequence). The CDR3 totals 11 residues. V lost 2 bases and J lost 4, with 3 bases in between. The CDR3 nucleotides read TGCAGTGCTAGATCCGGAAACACCATATATTTT. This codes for CSARSGNTIYF.

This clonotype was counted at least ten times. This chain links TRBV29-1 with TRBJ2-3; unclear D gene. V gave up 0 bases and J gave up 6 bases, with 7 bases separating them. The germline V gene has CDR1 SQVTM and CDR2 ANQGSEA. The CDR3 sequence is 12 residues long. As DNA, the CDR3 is TGCAGCGTTGAAGATCCCGTGGATACGCAGTATTTT. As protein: CSVEDPVDTQYF.

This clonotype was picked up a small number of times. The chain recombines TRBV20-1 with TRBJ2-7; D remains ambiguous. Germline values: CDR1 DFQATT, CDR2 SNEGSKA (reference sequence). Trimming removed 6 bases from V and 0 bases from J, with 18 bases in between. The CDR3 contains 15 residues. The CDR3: CSAHPYGLLSYEQYF. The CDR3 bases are TGCAGTGCCCACCCTTACGGCTTACTCTCCTACGAGCAGTACTTC.

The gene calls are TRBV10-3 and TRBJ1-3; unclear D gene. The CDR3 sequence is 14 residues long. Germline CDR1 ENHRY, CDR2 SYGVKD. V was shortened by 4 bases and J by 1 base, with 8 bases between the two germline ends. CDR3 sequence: CAISGGASGNTIYF. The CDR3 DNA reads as TGTGCCATCAGTGGTGGAGCATCTGGAAACACCATATATTTT.

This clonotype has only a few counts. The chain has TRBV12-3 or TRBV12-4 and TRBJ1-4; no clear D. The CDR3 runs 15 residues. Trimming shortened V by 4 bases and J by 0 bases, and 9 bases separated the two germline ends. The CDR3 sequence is CASSSQLTTNEKLFF. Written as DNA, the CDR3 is TGTGCCAGCAGTTCACAGCTTACAACTAATGAAAAACTGTTTTTT.

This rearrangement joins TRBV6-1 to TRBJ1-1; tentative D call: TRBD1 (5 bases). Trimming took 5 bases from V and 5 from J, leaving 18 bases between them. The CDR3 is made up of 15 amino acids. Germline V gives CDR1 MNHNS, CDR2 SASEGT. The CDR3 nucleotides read TGTGCCAGCAGTACCCCGCGGGGGGGAAGGACTGAAGCTTTCTTT. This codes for CASSTPRGGRTEAFF.

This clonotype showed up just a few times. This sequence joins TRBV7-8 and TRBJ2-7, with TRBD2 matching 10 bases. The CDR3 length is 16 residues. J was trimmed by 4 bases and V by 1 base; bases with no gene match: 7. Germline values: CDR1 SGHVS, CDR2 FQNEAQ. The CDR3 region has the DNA TGTGCCAGCAGCTTAGGACCTAGCGGGAGTAGGTACGAGCAGTACTTC. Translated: CASSLGPSGSRYEQYF.

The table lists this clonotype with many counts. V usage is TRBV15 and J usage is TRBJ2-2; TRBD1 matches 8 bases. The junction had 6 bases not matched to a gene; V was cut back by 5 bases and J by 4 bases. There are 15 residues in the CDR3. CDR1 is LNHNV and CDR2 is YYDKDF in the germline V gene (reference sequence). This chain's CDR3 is CATSADRGFTGELFF. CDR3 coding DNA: TGTGCCACCAGCGCCGACAGGGGTTTCACCGGGGAGCTGTTTTTT.

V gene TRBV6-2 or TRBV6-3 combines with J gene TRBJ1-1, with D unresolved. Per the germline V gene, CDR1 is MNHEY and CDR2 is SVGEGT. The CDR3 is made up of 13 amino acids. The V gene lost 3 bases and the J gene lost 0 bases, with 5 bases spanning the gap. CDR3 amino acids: CASSYLMNTEAFF. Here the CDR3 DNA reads TGTGCCAGCAGTTATCTTATGAACACTGAAGCTTTCTTT.

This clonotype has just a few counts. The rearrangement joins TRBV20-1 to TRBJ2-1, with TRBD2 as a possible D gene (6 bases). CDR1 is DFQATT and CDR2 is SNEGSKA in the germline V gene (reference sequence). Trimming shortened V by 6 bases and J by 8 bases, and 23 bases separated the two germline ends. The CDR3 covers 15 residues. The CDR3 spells CSAKNRDSHTHEQFF. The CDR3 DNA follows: TGCAGTGCCAAAAACCGGGACTCCCACACCCATGAGCAGTTCTTC.

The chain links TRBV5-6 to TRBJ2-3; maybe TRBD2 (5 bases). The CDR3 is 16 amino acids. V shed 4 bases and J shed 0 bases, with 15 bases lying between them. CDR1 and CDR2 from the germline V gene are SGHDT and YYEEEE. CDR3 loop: CASSPGGGTSTDTQYF. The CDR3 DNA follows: TGTGCCAGCAGCCCAGGAGGCGGAACTAGCACAGATACGCAGTATTTT.

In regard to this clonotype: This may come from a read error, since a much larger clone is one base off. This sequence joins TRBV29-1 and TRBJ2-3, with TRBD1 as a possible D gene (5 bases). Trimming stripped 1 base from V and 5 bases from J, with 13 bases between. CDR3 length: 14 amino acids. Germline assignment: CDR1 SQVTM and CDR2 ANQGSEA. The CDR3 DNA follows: TGCAGCGTTGAAGGGGGCGAAGGCAGAGATACGCAGTATTTT. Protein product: CSVEGGEGRDTQYF.

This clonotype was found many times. This chain's CDR3 is CASSLRGGANTGELFF. CDR3 DNA sequence: TGCGCCAGCAGCTTGAGGGGTGGCGCGAACACCGGGGAGCTGTTTTTT. This sequence joins TRBV5-1 and TRBJ2-2; D might be TRBD1 (5 bases). CDR1 is SGHRS, CDR2 YFSETQ, per germline. Trimming pared 1 base from V and 0 bases from J, leaving 10 bases between. The CDR3 contains 16 residues.